These 9 T cell receptor beta chains originate from one sample sequenced in a study of blood T cells in healthy people across ages. Primers used in a second PCR of about 7 to 12 cycles were a sample-barcoded 5' primer and a J-beta primer mix. TCRdb called the 5' RACE reads again in MiXCR, with one record for every CDR3 protein. The sample has about 1.6 million distinct CDR3 sequences; 30% to 35% are singletons. The sequencing sample was made of blood. The receptors derive from a woman aged 25 to 39 in good health.

The chain uses TRBV20-1 and TRBJ2-7; TRBD1 matches at 12 bases. This CDR3 region has 14 residues. Germline loops: CDR1 DFQATT, CDR2 SNEGSKA (reference sequence). The junction had 9 bases not matched to a gene; V was cut back by 6 bases and J by 6 bases. The CDR3 sequence: CSARQGTGGFEQYF. The CDR3 coding sequence is TGCAGTGCCCGCCAGGGGACAGGGGGCTTCGAGCAGTACTTC.

This clonotype has just a few counts. The chain recombines TRBV9 with TRBJ2-1; the D gene is possibly TRBD1 (6 bases). Germline lookup yields CDR1 SGDLS and CDR2 YYNGEE. The V and J ends lost 3 bases and 2 bases respectively, with 12 bases between them. The CDR3 covers 15 residues. The CDR3 region is CASSAQGSPYNEQFF. CDR3 DNA: TGTGCCAGCAGCGCCCAGGGGAGTCCCTACAATGAGCAGTTCTTC.

The chain joins TRBV5-8 to TRBJ2-5; 10 bases are a match to TRBD1. J gave up 3 bases and V 4 bases, and 9 bases lay outside the gene matches. The CDR3 covers 16 residues. Germline V gene sequence: CDR1 SGHTS, CDR2 YDEGEE. The DNA for the CDR3 is TGTGCCAGCAGCACGGGACAGGGGATGTCAAAAGAGACCCAGTACTTC. Its translation is CASSTGQGMSKETQYF.

J is TRBJ2-7 and V is TRBV3-1; TRBD2 matches at 14 bases. CDR1 and CDR2 (germline): LGHDT, YNNKEL (reference sequence). V lost 0 bases, J lost 0 bases, and 7 bases stayed unmatched. The CDR3 spans 19 residues. The CDR3 DNA follows: TGTGCCAGCAGCCAAGACCTAGGACTAGCGGGAGGCAGCTCCTACGAGCAGTACTTC. Amino acids: CASSQDLGLAGGSSYEQYF.

The V gene is TRBV4-1, the J gene TRBJ1-5, with a weak D call TRBD1 (5 bases). Looked up from germline, CDR1 is MGHRA and CDR2 is YSYEKL. The CDR3 totals 13 residues. The ends were cut back, 0 bases at V and 9 bases at J, with 9 bases in the middle. The CDR3 DNA sequence: TGCGCCAGCAGCCAAGATATTGGGGGGCCCCAGCATTTT. Its protein is CASSQDIGGPQHF.

As concerns this clonotype: A read error may explain this, as a much larger clone is one base away. V gene TRBV18 combines with J gene TRBJ2-7; possible D gene TRBD1, 6 bases. This CDR3 contains 15 residues. Germline lookup yields CDR1 KGHSH and CDR2 LQKENI. The CDR3 loop is CTSSQYRDTSYEQYF. In DNA, the CDR3 is TGTACCAGCTCTCAATACCGGGACACTTCCTACGAGCAGTACTTC.

The chain couples TRBV7-8 to TRBJ2-7; the match to TRBD2 covers 10 bases. Germline V gives CDR1 SGHVS, CDR2 FQNEAQ. This CDR3 is built from 16 residues. With V trimmed by 1 base and J by 0 bases, 3 bases remained unmatched. The CDR3 region is CASSLVWTSGSYEQYF. The DNA for the CDR3 is TGTGCCAGCAGCTTAGTTTGGACTAGCGGCTCCTACGAGCAGTACTTC.

The chain links TRBV5-1 to TRBJ2-7, with D perhaps TRBD2 (5 bases). The better agreement between TRBJ2-5 and the DNA end casts doubt on the J call. The CDR3 spans 13 residues. Germline V gene sequence: CDR1 SGHRS, CDR2 YFSETQ. CDR3 protein: CASSFNSEETQYF. The CDR3 DNA reads as TGCGCCAGCAGCTTTAATAGCGAAGAGACCCAGTACTTC.

Only a few counts were recorded for this clonotype. CDR3 DNA: TGTGCCAGCAGTTTAGCGGGGTCGGCGGGAGGAGGCGAGCAGTACTTC. Translation: CASSLAGSAGGGEQYF. This sequence joins TRBV12-3 or TRBV12-4 and TRBJ2-7; 8 bases map to TRBD2. V shed 0 bases and J 6 bases; nucleotides not matched to a gene: 10. The CDR3 loop spans 16 amino acids.